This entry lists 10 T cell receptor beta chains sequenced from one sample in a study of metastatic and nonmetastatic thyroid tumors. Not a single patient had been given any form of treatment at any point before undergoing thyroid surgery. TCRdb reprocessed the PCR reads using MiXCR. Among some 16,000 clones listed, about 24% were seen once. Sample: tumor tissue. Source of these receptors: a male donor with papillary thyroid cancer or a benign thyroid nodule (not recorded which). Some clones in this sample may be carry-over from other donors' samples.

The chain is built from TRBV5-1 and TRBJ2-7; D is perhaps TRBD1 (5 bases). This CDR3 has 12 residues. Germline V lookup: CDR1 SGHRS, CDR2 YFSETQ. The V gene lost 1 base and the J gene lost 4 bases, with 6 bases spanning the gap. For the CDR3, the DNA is TGCGCCAGCAGCTTGTCAGGGTACGAGCAGTACTTC. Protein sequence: CASSLSGYEQYF.

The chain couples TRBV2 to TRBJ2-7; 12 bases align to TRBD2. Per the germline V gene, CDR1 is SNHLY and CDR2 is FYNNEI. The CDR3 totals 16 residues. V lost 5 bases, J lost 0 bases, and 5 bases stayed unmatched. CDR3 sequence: CASSPATSGSSYEQYF. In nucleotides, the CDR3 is TGTGCCAGCAGTCCCGCGACTAGCGGGAGCTCCTACGAGCAGTACTTC.

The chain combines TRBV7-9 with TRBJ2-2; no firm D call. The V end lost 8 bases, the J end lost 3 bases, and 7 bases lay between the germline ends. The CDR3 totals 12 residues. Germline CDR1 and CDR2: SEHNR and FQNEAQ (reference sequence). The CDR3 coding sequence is TGTGCCAGCGAACGGCACACCGGGGAGCTGTTTTTT. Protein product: CASERHTGELFF.

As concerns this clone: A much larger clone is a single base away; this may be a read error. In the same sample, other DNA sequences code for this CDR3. CDR3 DNA sequence: TGCAGCGTCACCCAACACGAGCAGTACTTC. It specifies CSVTQHEQYF. This chain uses TRBV29-1 with TRBJ2-7; no clear D. The CDR3 has 10 residues. The germline V gene encodes CDR1 SQVTM and CDR2 ANQGSEA. V was clipped by 6 bases and J by 5 bases, with 8 bases between them.

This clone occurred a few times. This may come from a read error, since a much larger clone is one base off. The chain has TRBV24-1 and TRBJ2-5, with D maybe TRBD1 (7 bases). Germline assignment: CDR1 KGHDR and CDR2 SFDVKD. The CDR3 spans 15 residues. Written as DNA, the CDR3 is TGTGCCACCAGTCGGAGGGGACAGCTCCAAGAGACCCATTACTTC. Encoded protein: CATSRRGQLQETHYF.

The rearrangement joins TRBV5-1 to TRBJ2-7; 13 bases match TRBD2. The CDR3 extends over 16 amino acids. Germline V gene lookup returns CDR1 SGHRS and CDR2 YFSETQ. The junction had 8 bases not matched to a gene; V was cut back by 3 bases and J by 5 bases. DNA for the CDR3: TGCGCCAGCAGCTCAGGACTAGCGGGAGTGGGCCACGAGCAGTACTTC. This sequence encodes CASSSGLAGVGHEQYF.

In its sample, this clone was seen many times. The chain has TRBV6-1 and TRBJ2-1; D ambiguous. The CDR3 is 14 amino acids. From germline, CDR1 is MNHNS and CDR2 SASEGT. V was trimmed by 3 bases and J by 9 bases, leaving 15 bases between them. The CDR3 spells CASSETSPSGEQFF. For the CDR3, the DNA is TGTGCCAGCAGTGAGACGTCACCCTCCGGTGAGCAGTTCTTC.

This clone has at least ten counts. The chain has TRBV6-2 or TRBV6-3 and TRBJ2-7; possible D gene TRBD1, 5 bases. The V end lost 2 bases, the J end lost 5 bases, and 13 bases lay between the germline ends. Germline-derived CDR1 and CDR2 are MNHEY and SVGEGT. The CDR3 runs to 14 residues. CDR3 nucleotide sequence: TGTGCCAGCAGTTACGGCCTATGGGGCGACGAGCAGTACTTC. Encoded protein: CASSYGLWGDEQYF.

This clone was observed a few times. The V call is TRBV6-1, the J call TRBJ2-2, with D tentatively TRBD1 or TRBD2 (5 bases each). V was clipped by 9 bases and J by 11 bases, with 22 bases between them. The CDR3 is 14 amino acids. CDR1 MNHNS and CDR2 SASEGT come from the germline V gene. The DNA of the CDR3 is TGTGCCAGTAGTCCGAGGGGAGTTGGCGGTGAGCTGTTTTTT. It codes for CASSPRGVGGELFF.

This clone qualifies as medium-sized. The DNA for the CDR3 is TGCAGTGCCTTTGGGACGCAAGAGTCCTACGAGCAGTACTTC. Encoded protein: CSAFGTQESYEQYF. V gene TRBV20-1 combines with J gene TRBJ2-7; D assignment may be TRBD1 or TRBD2 (5 bases each). Trimming cost V 6 bases and J 1 base, with 16 bases left between them. The CDR3 length is 14 residues. Germline V gene data show CDR1 as DFQATT and CDR2 as SNEGSKA (reference sequence).